This TCR beta chain comes out of a study of OX40 agonist ivuxolimab in advanced cancers. Study-level information: Six ivuxolimab dose levels, 0.01 to 10 mg/kg, were given intravenously every 2 weeks. General observations from the study: The expanded peripheral T cells' antigen specificity was not determined.

CDR1 and CDR2 from the germline V gene are SGHRS and YFSETQ. With V trimmed by 4 bases and J by 3 bases, 9 bases remained unmatched. The CDR3 is made up of 15 amino acids. Worth noting for this clone: What it binds is unknown.

This table comes from immunoSEQ multiplex PCR, and its TCRdb copy is limited to in-frame clones, with some not included. The data show some 77,000 clones, just under 95% seen once. Source: CD4+ or CD8+ T cells sorted from blood, taken in a trial of the OX40 agonist ivuxolimab. This receptor was identified in an adult with an advanced solid tumor such as melanoma, head and neck, liver or kidney cancer. The rearrangement links TRBV5-1 to TRBJ1-1; TRBD1 matches at 7 bases. CDR3 nucleotide sequence: TGCGCCAGCAGCGCGGCGACAGGGTGGGACACTGAAGCTTTCTTT. It yields the protein CASSAATGWDTEAFF.